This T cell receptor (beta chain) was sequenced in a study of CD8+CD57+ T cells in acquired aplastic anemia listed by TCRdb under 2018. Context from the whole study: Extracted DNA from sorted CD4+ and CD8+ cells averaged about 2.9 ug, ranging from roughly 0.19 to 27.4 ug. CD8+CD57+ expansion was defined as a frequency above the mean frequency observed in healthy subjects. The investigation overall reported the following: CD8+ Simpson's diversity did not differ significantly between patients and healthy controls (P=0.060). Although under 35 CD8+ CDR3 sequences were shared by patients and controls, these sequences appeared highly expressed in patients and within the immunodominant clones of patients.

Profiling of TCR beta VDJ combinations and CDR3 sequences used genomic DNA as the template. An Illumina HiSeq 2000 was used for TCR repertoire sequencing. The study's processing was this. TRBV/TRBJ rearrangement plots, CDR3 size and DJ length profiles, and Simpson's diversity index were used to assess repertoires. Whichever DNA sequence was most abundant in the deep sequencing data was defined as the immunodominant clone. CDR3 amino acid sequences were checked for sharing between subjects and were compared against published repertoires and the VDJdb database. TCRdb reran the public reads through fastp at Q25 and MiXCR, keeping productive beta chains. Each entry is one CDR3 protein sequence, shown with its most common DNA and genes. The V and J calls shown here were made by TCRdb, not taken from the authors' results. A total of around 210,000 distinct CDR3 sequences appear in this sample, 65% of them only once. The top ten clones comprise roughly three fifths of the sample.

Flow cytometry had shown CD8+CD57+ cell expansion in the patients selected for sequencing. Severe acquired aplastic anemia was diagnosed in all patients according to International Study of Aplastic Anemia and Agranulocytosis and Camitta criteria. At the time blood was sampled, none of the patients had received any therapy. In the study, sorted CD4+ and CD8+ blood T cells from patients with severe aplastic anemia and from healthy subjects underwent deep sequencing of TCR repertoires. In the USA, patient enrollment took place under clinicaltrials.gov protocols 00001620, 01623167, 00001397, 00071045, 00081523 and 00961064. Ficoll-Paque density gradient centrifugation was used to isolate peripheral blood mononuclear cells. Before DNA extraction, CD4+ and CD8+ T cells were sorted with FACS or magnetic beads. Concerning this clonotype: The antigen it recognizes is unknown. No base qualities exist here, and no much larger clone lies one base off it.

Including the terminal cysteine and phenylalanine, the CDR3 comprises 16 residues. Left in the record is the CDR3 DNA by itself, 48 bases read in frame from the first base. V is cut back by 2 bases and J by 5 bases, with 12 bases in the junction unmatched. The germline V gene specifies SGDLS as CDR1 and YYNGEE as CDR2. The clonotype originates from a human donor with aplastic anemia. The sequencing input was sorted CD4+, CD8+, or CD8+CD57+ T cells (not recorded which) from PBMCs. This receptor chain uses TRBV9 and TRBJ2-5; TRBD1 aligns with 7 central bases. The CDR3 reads CASSVGDRGSRETQYF. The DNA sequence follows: TGTGCCAGCAGCGTCGGGGACAGAGGCTCTCGGGAGACCCAGTACTTC.